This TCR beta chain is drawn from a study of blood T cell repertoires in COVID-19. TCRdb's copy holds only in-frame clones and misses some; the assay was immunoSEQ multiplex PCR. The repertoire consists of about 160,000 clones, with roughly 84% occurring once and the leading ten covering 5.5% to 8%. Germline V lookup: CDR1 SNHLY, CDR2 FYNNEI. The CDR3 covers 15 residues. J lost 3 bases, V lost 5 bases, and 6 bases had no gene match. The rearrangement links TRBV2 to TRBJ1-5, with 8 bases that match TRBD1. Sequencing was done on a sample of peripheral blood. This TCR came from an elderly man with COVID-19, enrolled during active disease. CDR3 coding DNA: TGTGCCAGCAGTCGACAGGGGACGACCAATCAGCCCCAGCATTTT. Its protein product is CASSRQGTTNQPQHF. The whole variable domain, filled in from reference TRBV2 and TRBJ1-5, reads EPEVTQTPSHQVTQMGQEVILRCVPISNHLYFYWYRQILGQKVEFLVSFYNNEISEKSEIFDDQFSVERPDGSNFTLKIRSTKLEDSAMYFCASSRQGTTNQPQHFGDGTRLSIL.